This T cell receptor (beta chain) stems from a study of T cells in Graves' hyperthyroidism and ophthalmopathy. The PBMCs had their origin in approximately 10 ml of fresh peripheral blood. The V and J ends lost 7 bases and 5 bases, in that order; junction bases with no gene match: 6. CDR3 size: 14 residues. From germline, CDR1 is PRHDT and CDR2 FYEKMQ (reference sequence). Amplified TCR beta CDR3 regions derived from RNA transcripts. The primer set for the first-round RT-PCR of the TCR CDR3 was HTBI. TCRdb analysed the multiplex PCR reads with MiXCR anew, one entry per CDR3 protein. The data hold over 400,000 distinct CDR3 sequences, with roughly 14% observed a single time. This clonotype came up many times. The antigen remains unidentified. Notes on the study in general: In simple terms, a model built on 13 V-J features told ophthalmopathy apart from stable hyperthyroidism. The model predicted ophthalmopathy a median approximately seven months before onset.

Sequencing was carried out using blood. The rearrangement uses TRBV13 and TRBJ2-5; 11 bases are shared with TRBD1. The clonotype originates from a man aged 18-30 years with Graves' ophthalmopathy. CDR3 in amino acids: CASKWTGGEETQYF. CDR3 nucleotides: TGTGCCAGCAAATGGACAGGGGGCGAGGAGACCCAGTACTTC.